Presented here are 27 T cell receptor beta chains from one specimen sequenced in a study of patients and donors after allogeneic stem cell transplantation. TCRdb ran MiXCR on the RT-PCR reads and lists one entry per CDR3 protein. There are about 150,000 distinct CDR3 sequences in the sample; approximately 35% occur only once, and roughly 52% lies in the top ten. The specimen was blood, either unsorted or a sorted T cell fraction (not recorded which). The source of these receptors is a human donor who was either an allogeneic HSCT recipient or a stem cell or donor lymphocyte infusion donor (not recorded which). It is not recorded whose cells these are; they may come from a transplant donor.

The table lists this clonotype with many counts. The rearrangement joins TRBV12-3 or TRBV12-4 to TRBJ1-6; D gene uncertain. The ends were cut back, 3 bases at V and 8 bases at J, with 5 bases in the middle. The CDR3 covers 12 residues. The CDR3 is CASSFRHSPLHF. CDR3 DNA: TGTGCCAGCAGTTTCCGCCATTCACCCCTCCACTTT.

This clonotype was detected many times. Here the CDR3 reads CASSQGGSNQPQHF. The CDR3 DNA sequence: TGCGCCAGCAGCCAAGGAGGATCCAATCAGCCCCAGCATTTT. The rearrangement uses TRBV4-3 and TRBJ1-5, with D hard to call. Germline V gene data show CDR1 as LGHNA and CDR2 as YSLEER. The CDR3 extends over 14 amino acids. Between the trimmed V and J ends, which lost 1 base and 3 bases, there was a span of 7 bases.

There are a few counts of this clonotype. The rearrangement links TRBV5-5 to TRBJ1-4; 8 positions agree with TRBD1. This CDR3 region has 14 residues. The V segment lost 4 bases and the J segment 8 bases; nucleotides outside the gene matches: 7. From germline, CDR1 is SGHKS and CDR2 YYEKEE (reference sequence). DNA of the CDR3: TGTGCCAGCAGCCCCGGACAGGGAGAAGAAAAACTGTTTTTT. Protein sequence: CASSPGQGEEKLFF. The complete variable domain, with remaining parts taken from reference TRBV5-5 and TRBJ1-4, reads DAGVTQSPTHLIKTRGQQVTLRCSPISGHKSVSWYQQVLGQGPQFIFQYYEKEERGRGNFPDRFSARQFPNYSSELNVNALLLGDSALYLCASSPGQGEEKLFFGSGTQLSVL.

This clonotype was seen only a few times. This sequence joins TRBV24-1 and TRBJ2-1; 10 positions match TRBD1. Germline V CDR1 and CDR2: KGHDR, SFDVKD. The ends lost 9 bases at V and 0 bases at J; junction bases unmatched: 4. CDR3 length: 15 residues. In DNA form, the CDR3 reads TGTGCCACCGCTGGGACAGGGGACTCCTACAATGAGCAGTTCTTC. Its protein is CATAGTGDSYNEQFF.

A few counts support this clonotype. V usage is TRBV20-1 and J usage is TRBJ1-2, with TRBD1 matching 7 bases. The CDR3 extends over 15 amino acids. Germline lookup yields CDR1 DFQATT and CDR2 SNEGSKA (reference sequence). The V segment lost 2 bases and the J segment 0 bases; nucleotides outside the gene matches: 6. CDR3 coding DNA: TGCAGTGCTAGAAAAGACAGGGCCGCTAACTATGGCTACACCTTC. It translates to CSARKDRAANYGYTF.

This CDR3 is CSVGGQQPTTNYGYTF. The DNA of the CDR3 is TGCAGCGTTGGAGGACAGCAACCGACAACTAACTATGGCTACACCTTC. The chain carries TRBV29-1 and TRBJ1-2; D is perhaps TRBD1 (6 bases). The length of the CDR3 is 16 residues. The germline V gene has CDR1 SQVTM and CDR2 ANQGSEA. Trimming pared 4 bases from V and 0 bases from J, leaving 18 bases between.

The chain joins TRBV12-3 or TRBV12-4 to TRBJ1-5; possibly TRBD1 for D (5 bases). The CDR3 length is 14 residues. V was cut by 11 bases and J by 0 bases, with 14 bases left in between. This CDR3 reads CAFNAGTSNQPQHF. The CDR3 DNA is TGTGCCTTTAATGCGGGGACTAGCAATCAGCCCCAGCATTTT.

The chain combines TRBV7-2 with TRBJ1-4, with TRBD1 as a possible D gene (5 bases). The CDR3 extends over 14 amino acids. The ends were cut back, 1 base at V and 8 bases at J, with 11 bases in the middle. Germline CDR1 SGHTA, CDR2 FQGNSA. DNA for the CDR3: TGTGCCAGCAGCTTAGGGGGGATTGAGGAAAAACTGTTTTTT. Protein sequence: CASSLGGIEEKLFF.

The chain uses TRBV30 and TRBJ1-6, with D tentatively TRBD1 (5 bases). The length of the CDR3 is 14 residues. The V end was cut by 4 bases, the J end by 2 bases, with 9 bases between. CDR1 and CDR2 (germline): GTSNPN, SVGIG (reference sequence). This CDR3 is CAWTGKTYNSPLHF. CDR3 DNA: TGTGCCTGGACAGGGAAGACCTATAATTCACCCCTCCACTTT. Full variable domain (remainder filled in from reference TRBV30 and TRBJ1-6): SQTIHQWPATLVQPVGSPLSLECTVEGTSNPNLYWYRQAAGRGLQLLFYSVGIGQISSEVPQNLSASRPQDRQFILSSKKLLLSDSGFYLCAWTGKTYNSPLHFGNGTRLTVT.

This clonotype has at least ten counts. V and J are TRBV6-5 and TRBJ1-6; 11 bases line up with TRBD1. The CDR3 totals 15 residues. Germline trimming cut 2 bases from V and 9 bases from J; bases unmatched to any gene: 3. Germline V gene data show CDR1 as MNHEY and CDR2 as SVGAGI. The CDR3 DNA sequence: TGTGCCAGCAGTTACGGTGGACAGGGGGCTTCACCCCTCCACTTT. Its protein product is CASSYGGQGASPLHF.

This rearrangement joins TRBV2 to TRBJ1-2; TRBD1 might be the D (5 bases). This CDR3 spans 16 amino acids. V was shortened by 7 bases and J by 0 bases, with 18 bases between the two germline ends. Per germline, CDR1 SNHLY and CDR2 FYNNEI. The CDR3 DNA reads as TGTGCCAGCAATCCTGCTCCAGGGAGGGCTAACTATGGCTACACCTTC. This encodes CASNPAPGRANYGYTF. Variable domain in full (rest from reference TRBV2 and TRBJ1-2): EPEVTQTPSHQVTQMGQEVILRCVPISNHLYFYWYRQILGQKVEFLVSFYNNEISEKSEIFDDQFSVERPDGSNFTLKIRSTKLEDSAMYFCASNPAPGRANYGYTFGSGTRLTVV.

This clonotype turned up a few times. The chain combines TRBV6-1 with TRBJ1-1; D is possibly TRBD1 (5 bases). Germline V gives CDR1 MNHNS, CDR2 SASEGT. V shed 9 bases and J shed 1 base, with 12 bases lying between them. CDR3 length equals 13 residues. The CDR3 reads CASHRTSNTEAFF. In DNA, the CDR3 is TGTGCCAGTCACAGGACGTCGAACACTGAAGCTTTCTTT.

The chain recombines TRBV4-2 with TRBJ2-5; D not resolved. V was cut by 1 base and J by 5 bases, with 8 bases left in between. Germline CDR1 and CDR2: LGHNA and YNFKEQ. This CDR3 spans 13 amino acids. CDR3 amino acids: CASSQASVETQYF. CDR3 DNA sequence: TGTGCCAGCAGCCAAGCTAGTGTGGAGACCCAGTACTTC.

This clonotype was detected once. CDR3 DNA: TGTGCCAGCAGCAACCCCGGGAGCTCTGGAAACACCATATATTTT. Protein: CASSNPGSSGNTIYF. V gene TRBV13 combines with J gene TRBJ1-3; D is undetermined. Trimming took 5 bases from V and 0 from J, leaving 11 bases between them. Germline lookup yields CDR1 PRHDT and CDR2 FYEKMQ (reference sequence). CDR3 size: 15 residues.

The rearrangement links TRBV27 to TRBJ1-5; 8 bases map to TRBD1. The J segment lost 0 bases and the V segment lost 2 bases, leaving 9 bases of the junction unmatched. The CDR3 has 18 residues. Germline-derived CDR1 and CDR2 are MNHEY and SMNVEV (reference sequence). The CDR3 sequence: CASSLVGQGRYSNQPQHF. In nucleotides, the CDR3 is TGTGCCAGCAGTTTAGTCGGACAGGGCCGTTATAGCAATCAGCCCCAGCATTTT.

V gene TRBV28 combines with J gene TRBJ1-2; D not resolved. The CDR3 runs to 15 residues. Looked up from germline, CDR1 is MDHEN and CDR2 is SYDVKM. Trimming pared 4 bases from V and 3 bases from J, leaving 15 bases between. The CDR3 loop reads CASSSTDGFYYGYTF. CDR3 nucleotide sequence: TGTGCCAGCAGTTCTACGGACGGTTTTTACTATGGCTACACCTTC.

This sequence joins TRBV11-2 and TRBJ1-1; 7 nucleotides line up with TRBD1. The CDR3 runs 18 residues. The germline V gene has CDR1 SGHAT and CDR2 FQNNGV. V was clipped by 5 bases and J by 0 bases; unmatched bases: 15. CDR3 DNA sequence: TGTGCCAGCAGCCCTAGGCATGGGACAGCCTTCATGAACACTGAAGCTTTCTTT. Its protein is CASSPRHGTAFMNTEAFF. Together with reference TRBV11-2 and TRBJ1-1, the CDR3 gives the full variable domain: EAGVAQSPRYKIIEKRQSVAFWCNPISGHATLYWYQQILGQGPKLLIQFQNNGVVDDSQLPKDRFSAERLKGVDSTLKIQPAKLEDSAVYLCASSPRHGTAFMNTEAFFGQGTRLTVV.

Of note for this clonotype: At one end, the junction sequence differs from germline, possibly due to a read error. This chain joins TRBV2 and TRBJ1-5; D possibly corresponds to TRBD1 (5 bases). Germline assignment: CDR1 SNHLY and CDR2 FYNNEI. The CDR3 loop spans 14 amino acids. CDR3 protein: CASSAGKSNQPQDF. The CDR3 bases are TGTGCCAGCAGTGCAGGGAAAAGCAATCAGCCCCAGGATTTT.

The rearrangement joins TRBV5-1 to TRBJ1-1, with D unclear. The CDR3 is made up of 14 amino acids. Germline V gene lookup returns CDR1 SGHRS and CDR2 YFSETQ. Trimming removed 3 bases at V and 2 bases at J, with 11 bases between. The CDR3 spells CASSSNKENTEAFF. Written as DNA, the CDR3 is TGCGCCAGCAGCTCCAACAAGGAAAACACTGAAGCTTTCTTT.

The chain recombines TRBV28 with TRBJ1-6, with D unclear. V lost 7 bases and J lost 0, with 13 bases in between. The CDR3 extends over 16 amino acids. Looked up from germline, CDR1 is MDHEN and CDR2 is SYDVKM. Here the CDR3 DNA reads TGTGCCAGCAAGGCAGAAAGTAGCTCCTATAATTCACCCCTCCACTTT. The encoded protein is CASKAESSSYNSPLHF.

The chain recombines TRBV6-5 with TRBJ1-5, with 8 bases that match TRBD1. Trimming removed 5 bases from V and 3 bases from J; junction bases left unmatched: 6. This CDR3 region has 15 residues. CDR1 is MNHEY, CDR2 SVGAGI, per germline. CDR3 residues: CASSRQGSHNQPQHF. In nucleotides, the CDR3 is TGTGCCAGCAGTCGACAGGGGAGCCACAATCAGCCCCAGCATTTT.

This clonotype was observed a handful of times. This chain connects TRBV12-3 or TRBV12-4 to TRBJ2-1; a weak D match, TRBD2 (5 bases). The CDR3 totals 15 residues. V lost 6 bases and J lost 0, with 12 bases in between. The DNA for the CDR3 is TGTGCCAGCAGCTACCTTGGGAGCTCCTACAATGAGCAGTTCTTC. Translated, it gives CASSYLGSSYNEQFF.

The rearrangement uses TRBV28 and TRBJ2-4; 10 nucleotides line up with TRBD1. The CDR3 sequence is 17 residues long. Germline CDR1 MDHEN, CDR2 SYDVKM. V lost 4 bases, J lost 1 base, and 7 bases stayed unmatched. CDR3 nucleotide sequence: TGTGCCAGCAGTTCCCCGCCGGGACAGGGGGCCAAAAACATTCAGTACTTC. Its translation is CASSSPPGQGAKNIQYF.

The chain joins TRBV28 to TRBJ2-7, with 7 positions matching TRBD1. The CDR3 is 14 amino acids. With 9 bases clipped from V and 7 bases from J, the junction kept 15 bases outside the gene matches. The germline V gene has CDR1 MDHEN and CDR2 SYDVKM. The CDR3 coding sequence is TGTGCCAGTGCCGGGACAGCCACCTCTAAAGAGCAGTACTTC. Translation gives CASAGTATSKEQYF.

The chain couples TRBV12-3 or TRBV12-4 to TRBJ2-1; D may be TRBD2 (5 bases). The CDR3 is made up of 15 amino acids. V gave up 7 bases and J gave up 2 bases, with 15 bases separating them. In nucleotides, the CDR3 is TGTGCCAGCAACTCGGACGGGAAAACCTACAATGAGCAGTTCTTC. Protein: CASNSDGKTYNEQFF.

CDR3 DNA: TGCAGTGCTAGAGATAGCCGGACAGGGGGCTCAGCACCTTTCTTT. It specifies CSARDSRTGGSAPFF. The chain recombines TRBV20-1 with TRBJ1-1; the match to TRBD1 covers 11 bases. Germline CDR1 reads DFQATT; CDR2 reads SNEGSKA (reference sequence). The CDR3 is 15 residues long. V lost 0 bases to trimming and J lost 12 bases; unmatched junction nucleotides: 12.

The rearrangement joins TRBV12-3 or TRBV12-4 to TRBJ2-2; 8 bases are shared with TRBD2. This CDR3 comprises 13 residues. The junction had 4 bases not matched to a gene; V was cut back by 5 bases and J by 8 bases. Here the CDR3 reads CASSPGTRGELFF. DNA of the CDR3: TGTGCCAGCAGTCCGGGGACTAGGGGGGAGCTGTTTTTT.